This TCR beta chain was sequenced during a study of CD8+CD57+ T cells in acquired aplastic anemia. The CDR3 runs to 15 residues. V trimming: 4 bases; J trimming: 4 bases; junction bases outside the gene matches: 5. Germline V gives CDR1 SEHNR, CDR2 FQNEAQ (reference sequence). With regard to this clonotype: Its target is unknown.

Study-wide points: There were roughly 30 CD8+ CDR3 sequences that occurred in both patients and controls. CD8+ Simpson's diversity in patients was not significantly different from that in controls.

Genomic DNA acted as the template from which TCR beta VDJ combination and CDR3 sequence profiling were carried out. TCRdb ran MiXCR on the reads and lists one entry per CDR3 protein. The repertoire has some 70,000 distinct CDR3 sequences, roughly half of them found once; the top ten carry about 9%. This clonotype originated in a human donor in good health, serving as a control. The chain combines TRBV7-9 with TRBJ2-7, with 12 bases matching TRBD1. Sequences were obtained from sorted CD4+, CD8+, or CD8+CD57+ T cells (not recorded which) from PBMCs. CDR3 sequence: CASSSRDRGPYEQYF. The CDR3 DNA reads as TGTGCCAGCAGCTCCCGGGACAGGGGGCCGTACGAGCAGTACTTC.